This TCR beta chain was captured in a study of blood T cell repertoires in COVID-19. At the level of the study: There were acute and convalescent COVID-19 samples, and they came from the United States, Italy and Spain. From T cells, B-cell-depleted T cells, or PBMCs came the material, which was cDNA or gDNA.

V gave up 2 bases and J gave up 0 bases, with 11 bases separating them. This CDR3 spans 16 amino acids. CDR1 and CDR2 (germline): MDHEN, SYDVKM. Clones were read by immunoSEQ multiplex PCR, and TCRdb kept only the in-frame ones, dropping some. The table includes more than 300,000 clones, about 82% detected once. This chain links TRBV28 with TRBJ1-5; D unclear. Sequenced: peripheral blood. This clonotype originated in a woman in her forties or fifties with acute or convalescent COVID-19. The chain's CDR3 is CASSLGGMISNQPQHF. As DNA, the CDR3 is TGTGCCAGCAGTTTAGGCGGAATGATTAGCAATCAGCCCCAGCATTTT.